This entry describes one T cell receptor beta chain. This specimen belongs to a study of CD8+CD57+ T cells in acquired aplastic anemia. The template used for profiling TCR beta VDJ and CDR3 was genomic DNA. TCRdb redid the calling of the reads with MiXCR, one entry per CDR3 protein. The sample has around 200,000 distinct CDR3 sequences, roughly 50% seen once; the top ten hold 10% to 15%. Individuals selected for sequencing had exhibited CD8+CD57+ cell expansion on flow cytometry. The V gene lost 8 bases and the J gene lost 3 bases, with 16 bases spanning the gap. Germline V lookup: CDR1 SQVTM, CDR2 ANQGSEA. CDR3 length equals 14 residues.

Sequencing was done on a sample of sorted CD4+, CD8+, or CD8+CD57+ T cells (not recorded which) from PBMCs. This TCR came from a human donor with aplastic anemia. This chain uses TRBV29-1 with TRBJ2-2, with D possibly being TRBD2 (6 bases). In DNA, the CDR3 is TGCAGCATCTTGGTGCGGGGATACACCGGGGAGCTGTTTTTT. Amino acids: CSILVRGYTGELFF.